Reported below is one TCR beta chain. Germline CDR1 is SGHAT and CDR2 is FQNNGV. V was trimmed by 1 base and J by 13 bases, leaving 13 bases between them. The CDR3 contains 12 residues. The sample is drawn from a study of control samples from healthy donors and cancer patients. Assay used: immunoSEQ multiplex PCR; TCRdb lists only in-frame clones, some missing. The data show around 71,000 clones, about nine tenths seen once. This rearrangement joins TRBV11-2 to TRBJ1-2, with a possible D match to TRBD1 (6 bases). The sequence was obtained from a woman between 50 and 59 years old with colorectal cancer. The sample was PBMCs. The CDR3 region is CASSLVSGGTTF. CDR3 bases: TGTGCCAGCAGCTTAGTGTCGGGGGGCACCACCTTC.